The 10 T cell receptor beta chains below come from one sample, sequenced in a study of immune heterogeneity within non-small cell lung tumors. At 600 ng per sample, bulk tumor genomic DNA provided the template. Biopsy collection occurred during surgery, with several far-apart biopsies per primary tumor. The study enrolled patients with untreated, newly diagnosed non-small cell lung cancer who underwent curative surgery. A multiplex PCR containing 32 V primers and 13 J primers was used to amplify TCR beta CDR3. TCRdb used MiXCR to reprocess the multiplex PCR reads, holding one entry per CDR3 protein. The repertoire includes 2,500 to 3,000 distinct CDR3 sequences, around a quarter of them detected once, and roughly a third sits in the top ten. Source material: lung tumor tissue. These receptor sequences come from a man between 50 and 59 years old with non-small cell lung cancer.

In its sample, this clonotype ranks as medium-sized. This CDR3 reads CASSLGSVGLRITYNEQFF. As DNA, the CDR3 is TGTGCCAGCAGCTTAGGTTCGGTGGGGCTAAGAATCACCTACAATGAGCAGTTCTTC. The chain recombines TRBV7-9 with TRBJ2-1; D perhaps matches TRBD1 (5 bases). The ends were cut back, 1 base at V and 2 bases at J, with 21 bases in the middle. Germline V gene sequence: CDR1 SEHNR, CDR2 FQNEAQ (reference sequence). This CDR3 region has 19 residues.

This clonotype appeared many times. The chain links TRBV7-9 to TRBJ2-7; D is ambiguous. The CDR3 extends over 13 amino acids. CDR1 is SEHNR and CDR2 is FQNEAQ in the germline V gene (reference sequence). V was shortened by 2 bases and J by 2 bases, with 7 bases between the two germline ends. CDR3 coding DNA: TGTGCCAGCAGCTTACCCCCCACCTACGAGCAGTACTTC. Translation gives CASSLPPTYEQYF. The full variable domain, completed using reference TRBV7-9 and TRBJ2-7, is DTGVSQNPRHKITKRGQNVTFRCDPISEHNRLYWYRQTLGQGPEFLTYFQNEAQLEKSRLLSDRFSAERPKGSFSTLEIQRTEQGDSAMYLCASSLPPTYEQYFGPGTRLTVT.

This clonotype is medium-sized. The CDR3 bases are TGTGCCAGCAGTTCCATTGAGGGACAGGGACACACCATATATTTT. It codes for CASSSIEGQGHTIYF. This chain uses TRBV28 with TRBJ1-3; 9 nucleotides match TRBD1. The CDR3 spans 15 residues. V was clipped by 4 bases and J by 8 bases; unmatched bases: 9. Germline V CDR1 and CDR2: MDHEN, SYDVKM.

In its sample, this clonotype was seen a few times. This chain joins TRBV7-9 and TRBJ2-1; no reliable D call. V gave up 6 bases and J gave up 5 bases, with 8 bases separating them. This CDR3 comprises 12 residues. The V gene's germline CDR1 is SEHNR and CDR2 FQNEAQ (reference sequence). CDR3 bases: TGTGCCAGCAGAACTGACCACAATGAGCAGTTCTTC. Amino acids: CASRTDHNEQFF.

This clonotype is large. CDR3 sequence reads: CASSRLAGNSNEQFF. The CDR3 bases are TGTGCCAGTAGTAGACTAGCGGGAAACTCCAATGAGCAGTTCTTC. The rearrangement uses TRBV19 and TRBJ2-1; TRBD2 agrees at 11 bases. The CDR3 runs to 15 residues. Germline CDR1 LNHDA, CDR2 SQIVND (reference sequence). J lost 6 bases, V lost 4 bases, and 5 bases had no gene match.

This clonotype turned up a few times. CDR3 sequence: CSASPPTSAAKNIQYF. CDR3 nucleotides: TGCAGTGCTTCTCCCCCGACTAGCGCGGCCAAAAACATTCAGTACTTC. The rearrangement links TRBV20-1 to TRBJ2-4; 8 bases match TRBD2. CDR1 and CDR2 from the germline V gene are DFQATT and SNEGSKA (reference sequence). After removal of 5 bases from V and 1 base from J, the junction contained 10 bases not matched to a gene. The length of the CDR3 is 16 residues.

The chain combines TRBV7-9 with TRBJ2-3, with TRBD2 matching over 7 bases. Germline CDR1 is SEHNR and CDR2 is FQNEAQ (reference sequence). The CDR3 spans 13 residues. V lost 5 bases, J lost 8 bases, and 7 bases stayed unmatched. The CDR3, as DNA: TGTGCCAGCAGCCCTACGGGCGGGAGTACGCAGTATTTT. This codes for CASSPTGGSTQYF. Combining the CDR3 with reference TRBV7-9 and TRBJ2-3 gives the whole variable domain DTGVSQNPRHKITKRGQNVTFRCDPISEHNRLYWYRQTLGQGPEFLTYFQNEAQLEKSRLLSDRFSAERPKGSFSTLEIQRTEQGDSAMYLCASSPTGGSTQYFGPGTRLTVL.

Relative to its sample, this clonotype is medium-sized. V usage is TRBV12-5 and J usage is TRBJ2-3, with a tentative D call TRBD2 (6 bases). The germline V and J ends were trimmed by 6 bases and 2 bases, with 12 bases remaining between them. This CDR3 is built from 14 residues. Germline loops: CDR1 LGHNT, CDR2 FRNRAP. The CDR3 spells CASGSGTHTDTQYF. DNA of the CDR3: TGTGCTAGTGGATCCGGGACTCACACAGATACGCAGTATTTT.

CDR3 protein: CASSLLRDQPQHF. The CDR3 DNA sequence: TGTGCCAGCAGTTTATTGAGGGATCAGCCCCAGCATTTT. The rearrangement joins TRBV12-3 or TRBV12-4 to TRBJ1-5; D ambiguous. The V end lost 2 bases, the J end lost 5 bases, and 7 bases lay between the germline ends. This CDR3 is built from 13 residues.

On this clonotype itself: This could be a read error, since a much larger clone is one nucleotide away. The V gene is TRBV10-3, the J gene TRBJ1-5; no definite D call. The V and J ends lost 8 bases and 10 bases respectively, with 15 bases between them. This CDR3 has 12 amino acids. CDR1 ENHRY and CDR2 SYGVKD come from the germline V gene. The CDR3 here is CAICPRDFPQHF. The CDR3, as DNA: TGTGCCATCTGCCCCCGGGATTTTCCCCAGCATTTT.